The rows below give T cell receptor beta chains drawn from one sample of a study of T cell responses to AZD1222 COVID-19 vaccine. Libraries were prepared by immunoSEQ multiplex PCR; TCRdb keeps only in-frame clonotypes and omits some of them. The table includes some 99,000 clones, about 90% detected once. The sequenced sample was peripheral blood, obtained on day 0 of AZD1222 vaccination. The receptors shown here come from an adult in good health. The CDR3 runs from the conserved cysteine through the conserved F or W. D genes are given only for firm matches. Size values are once, few and many counts, or a class for expanded clones, and some rows have none.

clone_size,j_call,v_call,d_call,cdr3_length,cdr3_aa
NA,TRBJ2-5,TRBV11-2,NA,14,CASSPRQSGETQYF
NA,TRBJ1-4,TRBV3-1/TRBV3-2,TRBD1,14,CASNNLGQGEKLFF
NA,TRBJ1-1,TRBV19,NA,14,CASSWAAMNTEAFF
NA,TRBJ1-5,TRBV19,NA,15,CASSLGGLSNQPQHF
NA,TRBJ2-2,TRBV7-7,TRBD2,18,CASSSVAGGYANTGELFF
NA,TRBJ1-2,TRBV6-5,TRBD1,15,CASSSGTGGLYGYTF
NA,TRBJ2-7,TRBV6-6,TRBD2,14,CASSVAGESYEQYF
NA,TRBJ1-2,TRBV27,NA,13,CASSLMGAGGYTF
NA,TRBJ1-5,TRBV5-5,NA,15,CASSLEGVGNQPQHF
NA,TRBJ2-3,TRBV6-2/TRBV6-3,TRBD2,17,CASSWLAGGGYADTQYF
NA,TRBJ1-5,TRBV30,NA,14,CAWSVGGRGQPQHF
NA,TRBJ1-4,TRBV11-2,TRBD1,12,CASSQGEGKLFF
once,TRBJ1-5,TRBV30,TRBD1,14,CAWARGQGGQPQHF
NA,TRBJ1-3,TRBV5-1,NA,16,CASSLAGQSSGNTIYF
NA,TRBJ1-2,TRBV5-1,NA,13,CASSLQGIGGYTF
NA,TRBJ1-6,TRBV5-4,NA,16,CASSNLGGQGGSPLHF
NA,TRBJ1-1,TRBV29-1,NA,12,CSASEEDTEAFF
NA,TRBJ1-3,TRBV5-6,NA,14,CASSPGGVGNTIYF
NA,TRBJ1-6,TRBV3-1/TRBV3-2,TRBD1,15,CASSLFDRGDSPLHF
NA,TRBJ1-1,TRBV18,NA,13,CASSPPTGTEAFF
NA,TRBJ1-3,TRBV6-5,TRBD1,15,CASSYTGQAGNTIYF
NA,TRBJ2-7,TRBV5-6,TRBD1,14,CASSLGQGVSEQYF
NA,TRBJ2-5,TRBV6-5,TRBD2,13,CASSMLAGETQYF
NA,TRBJ1-2,TRBV7-2,TRBD1,15,CASSLGTGGDYGYTF
NA,TRBJ2-5,TRBV6-5,NA,13,CASKWANRETQYF
NA,TRBJ2-1,TRBV28,NA,14,CASSPPDGDNEQFF
NA,TRBJ2-5,TRBV3-1/TRBV3-2,NA,14,CASSQGQVGETQYF
NA,TRBJ2-1,TRBV6-5,NA,14,CASSLIGPYNEQFF
NA,TRBJ2-7,TRBV14,TRBD2,13,CASSQVLASEQYF
once,TRBJ1-6,TRBV27,NA,14,CASRRGGSNSPLHF
NA,TRBJ2-7,TRBV2,TRBD1,14,CASSEVPPDRDQYF
NA,TRBJ2-5,TRBV7-9,NA,16,CASSPSVGNTGVTQYF
NA,TRBJ2-3,TRBV21-1,NA,19,CASSKCPDRGRGVQGTQYF
NA,TRBJ2-1,TRBV5-1,TRBD2,14,CASSSGGGYSEQFF
NA,TRBJ2-5,TRBV15,TRBD2,14,CATSRDWEGETQYF
NA,TRBJ2-7,TRBV7-9,NA,13,CASSPTTSYEQYF
once,TRBJ2-7,TRBV7-2,NA,14,CASSLGDGAYEQYF
NA,TRBJ1-5,TRBV2,NA,15,CASSAGRNSNQPQHF
NA,TRBJ1-2,TRBV7-9,NA,14,CASSLLTQGLGYTF
NA,TRBJ1-5,TRBV7-2,TRBD1,13,CASSPQGDQPQHF
NA,TRBJ1-2,TRBV5-6,TRBD1,13,CASSSGQEYGYTF
NA,TRBJ1-1,TRBV3-1/TRBV3-2,NA,16,CASSPRDNQGGTEAFF
NA,TRBJ2-7,TRBV6-5,NA,13,CASRGPSSYEQYF
NA,TRBJ1-5,TRBV30,TRBD1,13,CAWSLSDRPPQHF
NA,TRBJ2-3,TRBV15,TRBD2,17,CATSREPPSGGGNTQYF
NA,TRBJ2-7,TRBV3-1/TRBV3-2,NA,13,CASSQGESYEQYF
NA,TRBJ2-7,TRBV5-1,TRBD2,16,CASSPGLAGGYAQQYF
NA,TRBJ1-4,TRBV6-5,NA,14,CASSYREKGEKLFF
NA,TRBJ1-6,TRBV7-9,NA,11,CASSLASPLHF
NA,TRBJ2-7,TRBV19,NA,14,CASSMVLGVNEQYF
NA,TRBJ1-3,TRBV2,NA,13,CASEGGSGNTIYF
few,TRBJ1-5,TRBV3-1/TRBV3-2,NA,16,CASSQEGGLGNQPQHF
NA,TRBJ1-6,TRBV5-1,TRBD1,14,CASSFLDRESPLHF